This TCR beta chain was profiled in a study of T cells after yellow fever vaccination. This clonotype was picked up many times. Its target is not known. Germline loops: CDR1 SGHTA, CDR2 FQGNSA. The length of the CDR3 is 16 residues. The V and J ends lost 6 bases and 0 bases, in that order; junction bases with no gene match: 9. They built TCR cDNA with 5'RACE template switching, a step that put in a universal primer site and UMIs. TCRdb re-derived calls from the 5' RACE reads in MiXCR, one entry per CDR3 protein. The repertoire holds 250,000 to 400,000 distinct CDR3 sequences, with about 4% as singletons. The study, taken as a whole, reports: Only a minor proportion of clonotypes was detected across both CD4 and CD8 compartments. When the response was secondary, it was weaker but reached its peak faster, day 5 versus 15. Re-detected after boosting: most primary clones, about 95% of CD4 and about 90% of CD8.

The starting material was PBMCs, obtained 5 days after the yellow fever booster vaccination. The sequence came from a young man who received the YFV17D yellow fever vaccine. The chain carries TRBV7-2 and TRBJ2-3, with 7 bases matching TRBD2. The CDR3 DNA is TGTGCCAGCAGGTTGGGGGGAGGGCCTAGCACAGATACGCAGTATTTT. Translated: CASRLGGGPSTDTQYF.